Sequencing of this T cell receptor beta chain was carried out in a study of blood T cell repertoires in COVID-19. Study background: COVID-19 samples collected from the United States, Italy and Spain covered acute and convalescent phases. The cDNA or gDNA used as material had been derived from T cells, B-cell-depleted T cells, or PBMCs.

The authors' processing: Cell counts per sample came from amplifying reference gene primers. TCRdb's copy holds only in-frame clones and misses some; the assay was immunoSEQ multiplex PCR. V and J calls plus clone size are reproduced from that table; the DNA served to infer D and trimming. Of fewer than 20,000 clones in the sample, 70% to 90% were seen once. This CDR3 region has 14 residues. CDR1 is SNHLY, CDR2 FYNNEI, per germline. J was trimmed by 6 bases and V by 4 bases; bases with no gene match: 8. The material sequenced was peripheral blood. The chain couples TRBV2 to TRBJ2-7; 8 bases map to TRBD1. This sequence originates from a human donor in a cohort sampled during active COVID-19. CDR3 amino acids: CASSARTGPGEQYF. CDR3 bases: TGTGCCAGCAGTGCCCGGACAGGGCCCGGCGAGCAGTACTTC.